Below, 25 T cell receptor beta chains from the same sample are listed, as sequenced in a study of blood T cell repertoires in COVID-19. The protocol was immunoSEQ multiplex PCR, while the TCRdb copy is restricted to in-frame clones and leaves out a portion. Of about 270,000 clones in the sample, 85% to 90% are singletons; the top ten hold over 4%. The sample was PBMCs or T cells enriched from blood (not recorded which). All receptors derive from a woman aged 25 to 45 with acute COVID-19.

This chain links TRBV19 with TRBJ1-1; D gene uncertain. This CDR3 has 12 amino acids. Trimming took 3 bases from V and 7 from J, leaving 9 bases between them. Germline V gene lookup returns CDR1 LNHDA and CDR2 SQIVND (reference sequence). As DNA, the CDR3 is TGTGCCAGTAGTATCGATTGGAGTGAAGCTTTCTTT. Its translation is CASSIDWSEAFF.

This clone was seen only a few times. The rearrangement joins TRBV30 to TRBJ1-1; no clear D gene. Deletions cut 5 bases from V and 8 bases from J, with 15 bases between. From germline, CDR1 is GTSNPN and CDR2 SVGIG (reference sequence). The CDR3 is 12 amino acids. CDR3 DNA sequence: TGTGCCTGGCTCCCTTCCGGCAGGGAAGCTTTCTTT. This encodes CAWLPSGREAFF.

The chain links TRBV4-3 to TRBJ1-4, with D tentatively TRBD1 (6 bases). This CDR3 comprises 18 residues. Germline CDR1 is LGHNA and CDR2 is YSLEER. V was cut by 0 bases and J by 5 bases, with 19 bases left in between. CDR3 in DNA: TGCGCCAGCAGCCAAGATATCCTCGCGGGGGCGGCGAATGAAAAACTGTTTTTT. Protein sequence: CASSQDILAGAANEKLFF.

The chain recombines TRBV5-8 with TRBJ2-7, with 7 bases that match TRBD1. V was pared by 0 bases and J by 2 bases, with 8 bases of the junction left unmatched. The CDR3 is made up of 16 amino acids. CDR1 SGHTS and CDR2 YDEGEE come from the germline V gene. This CDR3 is CASSLVGDSLTYEQYF. The CDR3 nucleotides read TGTGCCAGCAGCTTGGTAGGGGACAGCCTTACCTACGAGCAGTACTTC.

The CDR3 sequence is CASSLGPQGGTEAFF. The CDR3 bases are TGTGCCAGCAGCTTAGGCCCCCAGGGTGGAACTGAAGCTTTCTTT. The chain is built from TRBV7-9 and TRBJ1-1, with D perhaps matching TRBD1 (5 bases). The CDR3 extends over 15 amino acids. V shed 1 base and J shed 5 bases, with 14 bases lying between them. Germline lookup yields CDR1 SEHNR and CDR2 FQNEAQ (reference sequence).

The chain carries TRBV19 and TRBJ2-2; possible D gene TRBD1, 5 bases. CDR1 is LNHDA and CDR2 is SQIVND in the germline V gene (reference sequence). Between the trimmed V and J ends, which lost 5 bases and 4 bases, there was a span of 11 bases. The CDR3 is made up of 14 amino acids. The CDR3 region has the DNA TGTGCCAGTAGTGAAAGACAGATCACCGGGGAGCTGTTTTTT. It encodes CASSERQITGELFF.

This chain uses TRBV3-1 (or the pseudogene TRBV3-2) with TRBJ1-4; TRBD1 matches at 10 bases. Germline CDR1 LGHDT, CDR2 YNNKEL (reference sequence). The CDR3 contains 15 residues. J lost 6 bases, V lost 1 base, and 2 bases had no gene match. This chain's CDR3 is CASSQGDRGDEKLFF. CDR3 sequence (DNA): TGTGCCAGCAGCCAAGGGGACAGGGGTGATGAAAAACTGTTTTTT.

The V gene is TRBV28, the J gene TRBJ1-6, with D possibly TRBD1 on 6 matching bases. Trimming removed 2 bases from V and 9 bases from J, with 11 bases in between. Germline assignment: CDR1 MDHEN and CDR2 SYDVKM. CDR3 size: 14 residues. CDR3 nucleotide sequence: TGTGCCAGCAGTTTAATGACAGGATCTTCACCCCTCCACTTT. It specifies CASSLMTGSSPLHF.

The chain recombines TRBV9 with TRBJ2-1; 13 nucleotides match TRBD2. The CDR3 is 15 residues long. CDR1 and CDR2 from the germline V gene are SGDLS and YYNGEE. With 6 bases clipped from V and 3 bases from J, the junction kept 3 bases outside the gene matches. The chain's CDR3 is CASTGTSGNYNEQFF. Here the CDR3 DNA reads TGTGCCAGCACCGGGACTAGCGGGAACTACAATGAGCAGTTCTTC.

The chain couples TRBV14 to TRBJ2-7; 11 bases are a match to TRBD2. Per the germline V gene, CDR1 is SGHDN and CDR2 is FVKESK. The CDR3 runs 15 residues. Trimming cost V 3 bases and J 4 bases; bases outside gene matches: 5. The CDR3 sequence is CASSQVSSGRYEQYF. CDR3 in DNA: TGTGCCAGCAGCCAGGTATCTAGCGGGAGGTACGAGCAGTACTTC.

The chain carries TRBV2 and TRBJ1-5; no definite D call. CDR1 is SNHLY, CDR2 FYNNEI, per germline. V was cut by 1 base and J by 0 bases, with 7 bases left in between. CDR3 length: 15 residues. CDR3 nucleotides: TGTGCCAGCAGTGAAGGAACAGATAGCAATCAGCCCCAGCATTTT. This codes for CASSEGTDSNQPQHF.

The chain has TRBV28 and TRBJ2-2, with D possibly TRBD2 on 5 matching bases. V lost 3 bases and J lost 7, with 18 bases in between. This CDR3 has 16 residues. Germline-derived CDR1 and CDR2 are MDHEN and SYDVKM. CDR3 in DNA: TGTGCCAGCAGTTTTGTAAAGGACTTGGGGATCGGGGAGCTGTTTTTT. Translated, it gives CASSFVKDLGIGELFF.

The V call is TRBV27, the J call TRBJ2-7; 10 bases fit TRBD2. The ends lost 7 bases at V and 5 bases at J; junction bases unmatched: 8. This CDR3 contains 14 residues. Germline assignment: CDR1 MNHEY and CDR2 SMNVEV (reference sequence). The CDR3 region is CASKKIAGGNEQYF. The CDR3 DNA sequence: TGTGCCAGCAAAAAGATAGCGGGAGGCAACGAGCAGTACTTC.

A single count supports this clone. The CDR3, as DNA: TGTGCCAGCAGCTCAGTCCCAGACAAGCAAGAGACCCAGTACTTC. It codes for CASSSVPDKQETQYF. The rearrangement joins TRBV7-7 to TRBJ2-5; D is uncertain. Trimming pared 4 bases from V and 2 bases from J, leaving 14 bases between. The CDR3 sequence is 15 residues long. CDR1 is SSHAT and CDR2 is FNYEAQ in the germline V gene (reference sequence).

Here the CDR3 reads CASSSGSGQATYEQYF. In DNA form, the CDR3 reads TGCGCCAGCAGCTCGGGGTCGGGACAGGCCACCTACGAGCAGTACTTC. V usage is TRBV5-1 and J usage is TRBJ2-7, with 8 bases identical to TRBD1. The CDR3 runs to 16 residues. Germline trimming cut 3 bases from V and 2 bases from J; bases unmatched to any gene: 10. Germline CDR1 reads SGHRS; CDR2 reads YFSETQ.

The J gene is TRBJ2-3, the V gene TRBV6-2 or TRBV6-3; 8 nucleotides match TRBD2. The V segment lost 6 bases and the J segment 2 bases; nucleotides outside the gene matches: 13. Looked up from germline, CDR1 is MNHEY and CDR2 is SVGEGT. This CDR3 has 17 residues. The CDR3 DNA reads as TGTGCCAGCAGCCACCGCGGGAGCGGGAGACCCACAGATACGCAGTATTTT. Translated, it gives CASSHRGSGRPTDTQYF.

The chain combines TRBV28 with TRBJ2-4; D perhaps matches TRBD1 (6 bases). V was clipped by 2 bases and J by 6 bases, with 14 bases between them. CDR1 and CDR2 (germline): MDHEN, SYDVKM. CDR3 length: 15 amino acids. The CDR3 protein is CASSLEWGPGNIQYF. In nucleotides, the CDR3 is TGTGCCAGCAGTTTAGAGTGGGGGCCGGGAAACATTCAGTACTTC.

This clone was counted only a few times. Mismatch with germline at one junction end may stem from a read error. This chain links TRBV7-6 with TRBJ1-5; tentative D call: TRBD1 (6 bases). Germline assignment: CDR1 SGHVS and CDR2 FNYEAQ. The CDR3 extends over 14 amino acids. The CDR3 region is CASSLAGEDQPQHF. Written as DNA, the CDR3 is TGTGCCAGCAGTTTAGCAGGGGAGGATCAGCCCCAGCATTTT.

The chain joins TRBV28 to TRBJ2-1; TRBD2 matches at 14 bases. Per the germline V gene, CDR1 is MDHEN and CDR2 is SYDVKM. V was clipped by 7 bases and J by 8 bases; unmatched bases: 10. The CDR3 consists of 16 residues. The CDR3 protein is CASTNPTSGRADEQFF. DNA of the CDR3: TGTGCCAGCACCAACCCGACTAGCGGGAGGGCCGATGAGCAGTTCTTC.

This rearrangement joins TRBV5-6 to TRBJ2-1; TRBD2 is a possible D gene (5 bases). The CDR3 is 13 amino acids. CDR1 is SGHDT and CDR2 is YYEEEE in the germline V gene. V was trimmed by 0 bases and J by 9 bases, leaving 10 bases between them. CDR3 residues: CASSLGDGGEQFF. CDR3 DNA sequence: TGTGCCAGCAGCTTGGGGGATGGAGGTGAGCAGTTCTTC.

The chain carries TRBV28 and TRBJ1-2; D is possibly TRBD1 (6 bases). The CDR3 consists of 15 residues. V was pared by 3 bases and J by 4 bases, with 15 bases between. The germline V gene encodes CDR1 MDHEN and CDR2 SYDVKM. The CDR3 spells CASSLFSTGPYGYTF. The CDR3 region has the DNA TGTGCCAGCAGTTTGTTCTCGACAGGACCCTATGGCTACACCTTC.

Only a few counts were recorded for this clone. A much larger clone sits a single nucleotide away, making a read error possible. Other DNA sequences in this specimen translate into the identical CDR3. The V call is TRBV10-3, the J call TRBJ2-3, with 11 bases aligning to TRBD2. Looked up from germline, CDR1 is ENHRY and CDR2 is SYGVKD. The CDR3 runs 14 residues. V shed 10 bases and J 0 bases; nucleotides not matched to a gene: 3. This chain's CDR3 is CATRTSGSTDTQYF. CDR3 in DNA: TGTGCCACCAGGACTAGCGGGAGCACAGATACGCAGTATTTT.

This rearrangement joins TRBV29-1 to TRBJ2-3; D may be TRBD2 (5 bases). Deletions cut 0 bases from V and 4 bases from J, with 14 bases between. CDR1 SQVTM and CDR2 ANQGSEA come from the germline V gene. There are 15 residues in the CDR3. CDR3 bases: TGCAGCGTTGAAGATCTAAGAGGGAGCGCAGATACGCAGTATTTT. As protein: CSVEDLRGSADTQYF.

This rearrangement joins TRBV29-1 to TRBJ1-4; D is unresolved. This CDR3 is 11 amino acids long. The V end was cut by 2 bases, the J end by 8 bases, with 6 bases between. Looked up from germline, CDR1 is SQVTM and CDR2 is ANQGSEA. CDR3 protein: CSVEPREKLFF. The DNA for the CDR3 is TGCAGCGTTGAACCTAGAGAAAAACTGTTTTTT.

This rearrangement joins TRBV2 to TRBJ1-6, with a tentative D call TRBD1 (6 bases). CDR1 is SNHLY, CDR2 FYNNEI, per germline. This CDR3 is 14 amino acids long. Between the trimmed V and J ends, which lost 3 bases and 9 bases, there was a span of 12 bases. The DNA for the CDR3 is TGTGCCAGCAGTGAGAGTCAGGGGCCTTCACCCCTCCACTTT. Amino acid sequence: CASSESQGPSPLHF.